These 5 T cell receptor beta chains were all obtained from the same sample, sequenced in a study of human T cells and chemical hapten exposure. Time point reported: patch test 1, 2 weeks after DPC sensitization. The treatment denotes: therapeutic diphenylcyclopropenone sensitization with weekly scalp DPC. Total RNA was isolated from whole blood that had not been fractionated. TCRdb analysed the RACE reads with MiXCR anew, one entry per CDR3 protein. The sample lists roughly 50,000 distinct CDR3 sequences, more than 9.5% occurring once. The sequencing used whole blood, collected in connection with sensitization to the hapten diphenylcyclopropenone (DPC). These receptors were obtained from a woman between 35 and 50 years old with alopecia areata. Some clones in this sample may be carry-over from other donors' samples.

This clonotype occurred once. The rearrangement joins TRBV20-1 to TRBJ2-1; 7 positions agree with TRBD2. CDR3 length: 13 amino acids. The V and J ends lost 0 bases and 6 bases, in that order; junction bases with no gene match: 2. Looked up from germline, CDR1 is DFQATT and CDR2 is SNEGSKA (reference sequence). The CDR3 DNA is TGCAGTGCTAGAGATGGGACTATCAATGAGCAGTTCTTC. It codes for CSARDGTINEQFF.

This clonotype occurred many times. V is TRBV29-1 and J is TRBJ2-1; possibly TRBD2 for D (6 bases). The CDR3 length is 13 residues. Germline V gene sequence: CDR1 SQVTM, CDR2 ANQGSEA. V lost 4 bases, J lost 3 bases, and 10 bases lay in between. The CDR3 is CSVARDFYNEQFF. The CDR3 DNA reads as TGCAGCGTTGCCCGGGACTTCTACAATGAGCAGTTCTTC.

As DNA, the CDR3 is TGCGCCAGCGCATCATACGGCGAAAAGCAGTTCTTC. This encodes CASASYGEKQFF. The rearrangement joins TRBV10-2 to TRBJ2-1, with D uncertain. This CDR3 comprises 12 residues. Trimming took off 8 bases at V and 11 bases at J, with 16 bases between the two ends. Germline CDR1 is WSHSY and CDR2 is SAAADI.

This clonotype was recorded at least ten times. This chain uses TRBV6-1 with TRBJ2-1; the D is unclear. CDR1 is MNHNS, CDR2 SASEGT, per germline. The CDR3 loop spans 14 amino acids. V dropped 8 bases and J dropped 0 bases, with 11 bases sitting between them. CDR3 sequence (DNA): TGTGCCAGCCGGCCCCACGGCTCCTACAATGAGCAGTTCTTC. It specifies CASRPHGSYNEQFF.

This clonotype appeared a few times. This chain links TRBV29-1 with TRBJ2-5, with D hard to call. Germline values: CDR1 SQVTM, CDR2 ANQGSEA. The CDR3 has 10 amino acids. The germline V and J ends were trimmed by 6 bases and 0 bases, with 2 bases remaining between them. The CDR3 DNA follows: TGCAGCGTCCACCAAGAGACCCAGTACTTC. This sequence encodes CSVHQETQYF.